This T cell receptor (beta chain) comes out of a study of control samples from healthy donors and cancer patients. Using immunoSEQ multiplex PCR, the repertoire was profiled, and TCRdb retains in-frame clones only, with some absent. The table includes 95,000 to 130,000 clones, 88% detected once. Germline CDR1 SEHNR, CDR2 FQNEAQ (reference sequence). This CDR3 has 16 residues. The germline V and J ends were trimmed by 4 bases and 4 bases, with 17 bases remaining between them. V and J are TRBV7-9 and TRBJ2-1; D is uncertain. The sample comprised blood. The source is a woman aged 70-85 years in good health. The CDR3 nucleotides read TGTGCCAGCAGCTGGATCGAGGACGGGCTGTACAATGAGCAGTTCTTC. Amino acids: CASSWIEDGLYNEQFF.